The next 19 T cell receptor beta chains were all read from a single sample in a study of T cells in Graves' hyperthyroidism and ophthalmopathy. TCR beta CDR3 regions were amplified from RNA transcripts. TCR CDR3 regions were first amplified by RT-PCR with HTBI primers. Each CDR3 protein is one row after TCRdb ran MiXCR on the multiplex PCR reads. The profile shows 500,000 or so distinct CDR3 sequences, 15% to 20% of them singletons. Sequenced: blood. The receptors stem from a woman between 18 and 29 years old with Graves' ophthalmopathy.

This clonotype was counted at least ten times. V is TRBV12-3 or TRBV12-4 and J is TRBJ1-2; D unclear. The germline V and J ends were trimmed by 6 bases and 4 bases, with 6 bases remaining between them. This CDR3 comprises 11 residues. CDR3 sequence reads: CASRTPYGYTF. DNA of the CDR3: TGTGCCAGCAGGACACCCTATGGCTACACCTTC.

This clonotype was counted a few times. This chain joins TRBV25-1 and TRBJ2-3; no reliable D call. V lost 6 bases and J lost 2, with 12 bases in between. This CDR3 spans 14 amino acids. Germline lookup yields CDR1 MGHDK and CDR2 SYGVNS. CDR3 coding DNA: TGTGCCAGCAGGCAGTCGAGGCCCACAGATACGCAGTATTTT. Encoded protein: CASRQSRPTDTQYF.

The gene calls are TRBV11-2 and TRBJ2-5; 9 nucleotides match TRBD1. The V segment lost 1 base and the J segment 1 base; nucleotides outside the gene matches: 4. The length of the CDR3 is 16 residues. Germline V lookup: CDR1 SGHAT, CDR2 FQNNGV. In DNA form, the CDR3 reads TGTGCCAGCAGCTTAGGGGGACAGGGCGGCCAAGAGACCCAGTACTTC. The encoded protein is CASSLGGQGGQETQYF.

The table lists this clonotype with many counts. This sequence joins TRBV3-1 and TRBJ1-1; weak D call: TRBD1 (6 bases). CDR1 is LGHDT and CDR2 is YNNKEL in the germline V gene (reference sequence). The CDR3 has 15 residues. V lost 1 base and J 3 bases, leaving 12 bases between the germline ends. The CDR3 loop reads CASSQGRGSYTEAFF. CDR3 sequence (DNA): TGTGCCAGCAGCCAAGGCAGGGGATCTTACACTGAAGCTTTCTTT.

This clonotype was counted ten times or more. The rearrangement joins TRBV2 to TRBJ1-1; the D is unclear. Per germline, CDR1 SNHLY and CDR2 FYNNEI. With 10 bases removed from V and 1 base from J, the gap between germline ends came to 19 bases. The CDR3 is 15 residues long. The CDR3 loop is CATLLKWTENTEAFF. In DNA, the CDR3 is TGTGCCACCCTCTTAAAATGGACGGAGAACACTGAAGCTTTCTTT.

This clonotype was seen repeatedly, ten times or more. The chain is built from TRBV20-1 and TRBJ2-7, with a possible D match to TRBD1 (5 bases). Germline V gene sequence: CDR1 DFQATT, CDR2 SNEGSKA (reference sequence). This CDR3 contains 15 residues. The ends were cut back, 1 base at V and 2 bases at J, with 15 bases in the middle. DNA of the CDR3: TGCAGTGCTAGAGTGGGTGGAACAGGAACCTACGAGCAGTACTTC. Its protein product is CSARVGGTGTYEQYF.

There are many counts of this clonotype. The chain has TRBV13 and TRBJ2-3; 9 bases agree with TRBD1. From germline, CDR1 is PRHDT and CDR2 FYEKMQ (reference sequence). V lost 5 bases to trimming and J lost 2 bases; unmatched junction nucleotides: 8. The CDR3 loop spans 16 amino acids. This CDR3 is CASSRLDRGNTDTQYF. The CDR3 nucleotides are TGTGCCAGCAGCAGACTAGACAGGGGGAACACAGATACGCAGTATTTT.

This clonotype was counted between two and nine times. The V call is TRBV19, the J call TRBJ2-1, with D perhaps TRBD2 (6 bases). The CDR3 extends over 14 amino acids. V was clipped by 7 bases and J by 0 bases, with 10 bases between them. Germline CDR1 is LNHDA and CDR2 is SQIVND (reference sequence). The CDR3 protein is CASTNGGSYNEQFF. The CDR3 DNA is TGTGCCAGTACTAACGGGGGCTCCTACAATGAGCAGTTCTTC.

This clonotype was observed at least ten times. This rearrangement joins TRBV10-1 to TRBJ1-1; no reliable D call. CDR1 is WNHNN and CDR2 is SYGVQD in the germline V gene (reference sequence). This CDR3 region has 12 residues. Trimming removed 0 bases at V and 10 bases at J, with 9 bases between. CDR3 coding DNA: TGCGCCAGCAGTGAGTCGACGCGGGGAGCTTTCTTT. Protein: CASSESTRGAFF.

This clonotype was counted a single time. CDR3 residues: CASSESGTGDGYTF. Written as DNA, the CDR3 is TGTGCCAGCAGCGAATCCGGGACAGGGGATGGCTACACCTTC. The V call is TRBV7-2, the J call TRBJ1-2; 10 positions match TRBD1. The length of the CDR3 is 14 residues. Germline loops: CDR1 SGHTA, CDR2 FQGNSA. Trimming took 5 bases from V and 6 from J; bases not matched to a gene: 6.

This clonotype was seen repeatedly, ten times or more. The V gene is TRBV20-1, the J gene TRBJ2-1; D call uncertain. The CDR3 extends over 13 amino acids. The V gene lost 6 bases and the J gene lost 3 bases, with 12 bases spanning the gap. Germline V lookup: CDR1 DFQATT, CDR2 SNEGSKA (reference sequence). CDR3 residues: CSAYSNYYNEQFF. The CDR3 bases are TGCAGTGCCTACTCTAACTACTACAATGAGCAGTTCTTC.

This clonotype occurred a few times. The chain combines TRBV28 with TRBJ2-6; D may be TRBD1 or TRBD2 (5 bases each). The V and J ends lost 4 bases and 0 bases respectively, with 19 bases between them. Germline V gives CDR1 MDHEN, CDR2 SYDVKM. The CDR3 has 19 amino acids. CDR3 loop: CASSSPIRDGDSGANVLTF. In DNA form, the CDR3 reads TGTGCCAGCAGTTCCCCTATCCGGGACGGGGACTCTGGGGCCAACGTCCTGACTTTC. The full variable domain, in which reference TRBV28 and TRBJ2-6 provide the parts outside the CDR3, is DVKVTQSSRYLVKRTGEKVFLECVQDMDHENMFWYRQDPGLGLRLIYFSYDVKMKEKGDIPEGYSVSREKKERFSLILESASTNQTSMYLCASSSPIRDGDSGANVLTFGAGSRLTVL.

This clonotype was observed a few times. The chain recombines TRBV7-2 with TRBJ2-2, with D possibly TRBD1 on 8 matching bases. V was pared by 5 bases and J by 5 bases, with 15 bases between. CDR3 length: 15 residues. Germline CDR1 SGHTA, CDR2 FQGNSA. The CDR3 bases are TGTGCCAGCAGCGCCGACAGGGGAGGGACCGGGGAGCTGTTTTTT. It encodes CASSADRGGTGELFF. Full variable domain (rest looked up from reference TRBV7-2 and TRBJ2-2): GAGVSQSPSNKVTEKGKDVELRCDPISGHTALYWYRQSLGQGLEFLIYFQGNSAPDKSGLPSDRFSAERTGGSVSTLTIQRTQQEDSAVYLCASSADRGGTGELFFGEGSRLTVL.

The chain has TRBV7-6 and TRBJ1-1; TRBD1 might be the D (6 bases). The CDR3 is 18 amino acids. Germline V CDR1 and CDR2: SGHVS, FNYEAQ. V was shortened by 2 bases and J by 0 bases, with 19 bases between the two germline ends. The CDR3 DNA is TGTGCCAGCAGCTTAAAACCCCTAACAGGGATAATGAACACTGAAGCTTTCTTT. The encoded protein is CASSLKPLTGIMNTEAFF.

In this sample, this clonotype turned up many times. The chain links TRBV28 to TRBJ2-7; a weak D match, TRBD2 (5 bases). Trimming took 6 bases from V and 3 from J, leaving 9 bases between them. This CDR3 contains 12 residues. Germline loops: CDR1 MDHEN, CDR2 SYDVKM. As DNA, the CDR3 is TGTGCCAGCAGCTACGGGAACTACGAGCAGTACTTC. Its protein is CASSYGNYEQYF.

This clonotype was seen repeatedly, ten times or more. The V gene is TRBV12-5, the J gene TRBJ2-3, with no clear D. CDR1 and CDR2 from the germline V gene are LGHNT and FRNRAP. V was cut by 2 bases and J by 2 bases, with 14 bases left in between. This CDR3 comprises 16 residues. The CDR3 sequence: CASGLNLGKVTDTQYF. CDR3 in DNA: TGTGCTAGTGGTTTGAACCTCGGAAAGGTCACAGATACGCAGTATTTT.

This clonotype was picked up a small number of times. This chain uses TRBV6-1 with TRBJ1-6; possibly TRBD1 for D (6 bases). This CDR3 region has 15 residues. Germline V gene lookup returns CDR1 MNHNS and CDR2 SASEGT. The germline V and J ends were trimmed by 5 bases and 5 bases, with 13 bases remaining between them. The CDR3: CASSSPQGHNSPLHF. The CDR3, as DNA: TGTGCCAGCAGTTCTCCACAGGGACATAATTCACCCCTCCACTTT.

This clonotype was observed at least ten times. The chain employs TRBV7-8 and TRBJ2-7; possibly TRBD1 for D (5 bases). The CDR3 sequence is 14 residues long. Germline values: CDR1 SGHVS, CDR2 FQNEAQ. Trimming took 2 bases from V and 1 from J, leaving 9 bases between them. CDR3 loop: CASSLLQGSYEQYF. CDR3 in DNA: TGTGCCAGCAGCTTATTGCAGGGTTCCTACGAGCAGTACTTC.

This clonotype has just a few counts. The chain is built from TRBV7-2 and TRBJ1-6; 10 positions match TRBD1. Germline CDR1 is SGHTA and CDR2 is FQGNSA. V lost 3 bases and J lost 0; bases outside the gene matches: 23. This CDR3 is built from 24 residues. CDR3 in DNA: TGTGCCAGCAGCTTTCACCCGTCCCCAAGGGGGAAGGGACAGGGGAGCTCCTATAATTCACCCCTCCACTTT. This translates into CASSFHPSPRGKGQGSSYNSPLHF.